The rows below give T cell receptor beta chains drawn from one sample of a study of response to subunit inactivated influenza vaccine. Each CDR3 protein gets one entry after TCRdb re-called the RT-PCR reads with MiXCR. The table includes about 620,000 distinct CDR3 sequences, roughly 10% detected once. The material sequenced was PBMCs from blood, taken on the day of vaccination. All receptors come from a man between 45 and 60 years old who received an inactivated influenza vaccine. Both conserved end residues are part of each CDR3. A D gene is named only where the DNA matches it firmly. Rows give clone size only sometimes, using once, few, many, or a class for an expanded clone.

CDR3 DNA: TGTGCCTGGAGGAACAATGAGCAGTTCTTC
CDR3 protein: CAWRNNEQFF
V gene: TRBV30
D gene: .
clone size: .
J gene: TRBJ2-1

CDR3 DNA: TGTGCCAGCAGCCATACCGGGACAGGGAACAATGAGCAGTTCTTC
CDR3 protein: CASSHTGTGNNEQFF
V gene: TRBV7-8
D gene: TRBD1
clone size: many
J gene: TRBJ2-1

CDR3 DNA: TGTGCCAGCTCACCGGGGCGGGAGGGTGCGGTCGGCTTC
CDR3 protein: CASSPGREGAVGF
V gene: TRBV18
D gene: TRBD2
clone size: many
J gene: TRBJ2-7

CDR3 DNA: TGCGCCAGCAGTCCGGACAGGGGAGCTAGAAACACCATATATTTT
CDR3 protein: CASSPDRGARNTIYF
V gene: TRBV5-1
D gene: TRBD1
clone size: few
J gene: TRBJ1-3

CDR3 DNA: TGCGCCAGCAGCCCATCGGTCTCTGTTCCGGACTATCTTACGCAGTATTTT
CDR3 protein: CASSPSVSVPDYLTQYF
V gene: TRBV5-1
D gene: .
clone size: .
J gene: TRBJ2-3

CDR3 DNA: TGCAGTGCTAGGACAGGGACGAATCAGCCCCAGCATTTT
CDR3 protein: CSARTGTNQPQHF
V gene: TRBV20-1
D gene: TRBD1
clone size: .
J gene: TRBJ1-5

CDR3 DNA: TGTGCCAGCAGCTTGGGGCAGGGAAAGGGAGTCCGAGAGACCCAGTACTTC
CDR3 protein: CASSLGQGKGVRETQYF
V gene: TRBV7-9
D gene: .
clone size: few
J gene: TRBJ2-5

CDR3 DNA: TGCGCCAGCAGCTTGGTCCTAACTTACAATGAGCAGTTCTTC
CDR3 protein: CASSLVLTYNEQFF
V gene: TRBV5-1
D gene: .
clone size: .
J gene: TRBJ2-1

CDR3 DNA: TGTGCCAGCAGCTCCGACAGGGGGGAATTTTCACCCCTCCACTTT
CDR3 protein: CASSSDRGEFSPLHF
V gene: TRBV27
D gene: TRBD1
clone size: .
J gene: TRBJ1-6

CDR3 DNA: TGTGCCAGCTCACCAACAGGGGAGAATTCACCCCTCCACTTT
CDR3 protein: CASSPTGENSPLHF
V gene: TRBV18
D gene: TRBD1
clone size: .
J gene: TRBJ1-6

CDR3 DNA: TGCGCCAGCAGCTCCACCCCGGGGGGGCACCTCATGAACACTGAAGCTTTCTTT
CDR3 protein: CASSSTPGGHLMNTEAFF
V gene: TRBV5-1
D gene: .
clone size: .
J gene: TRBJ1-1

CDR3 DNA: TGTGCCAGCAAATCCCAAAGGGGACAGGGAGGGACTGAAGCTTTCTTT
CDR3 protein: CASKSQRGQGGTEAFF
V gene: TRBV7-2
D gene: TRBD1
clone size: many
J gene: TRBJ1-1

CDR3 DNA: TGTGCCAGCAGCTTGGGGGGTAGGGGTTATCAGCCCCAGCATTTT
CDR3 protein: CASSLGGRGYQPQHF
V gene: TRBV5-6
D gene: .
clone size: .
J gene: TRBJ1-5

CDR3 DNA: TGTGCCAGCAGTCCCTTCCCCGGACTAGCGGGAGCCGCCACGCAGTATTTT
CDR3 protein: CASSPFPGLAGAATQYF
V gene: TRBV3-1
D gene: TRBD2
clone size: .
J gene: TRBJ2-3

CDR3 DNA: TGTGCCAGCAGCTCTTTACAGGGAACCTATGGCTACACCTTC
CDR3 protein: CASSSLQGTYGYTF
V gene: TRBV11-2
D gene: .
clone size: .
J gene: TRBJ1-2

CDR3 DNA: TGTGCCAGCAGTTTCGCTACGGGGGCTAATGAAAAACTGTTTTTT
CDR3 protein: CASSFATGANEKLFF
V gene: TRBV12-3/TRBV12-4
D gene: .
clone size: many
J gene: TRBJ1-4

CDR3 DNA: TGTGCCAGCAGCTTAAGGGGACCCTACGAGCAGTACTTC
CDR3 protein: CASSLRGPYEQYF
V gene: TRBV5-6
D gene: .
clone size: many
J gene: TRBJ2-7

CDR3 DNA: TGCAGTGCCCGAGCAGCGGGGGCGACCGGGGAGCTGTTTTTT
CDR3 protein: CSARAAGATGELFF
V gene: TRBV20-1
D gene: TRBD2
clone size: few
J gene: TRBJ2-2

CDR3 DNA: TGTGCCAGCAGTTTCGGGGGTTCAGGGAACACTGAAGCTTTCTTT
CDR3 protein: CASSFGGSGNTEAFF
V gene: TRBV12-3/TRBV12-4
D gene: .
clone size: few
J gene: TRBJ1-1

CDR3 DNA: TGTGCCAGCAGCCGGGGGACTAGCGAGGTCAATGAGCAGTTCTTC
CDR3 protein: CASSRGTSEVNEQFF
V gene: TRBV11-2
D gene: TRBD2
clone size: .
J gene: TRBJ2-1

CDR3 DNA: TGCGCCAGCAGCTTGGGAGGCGGACTTTTCCAGCAAGAGACCCAGTACTTC
CDR3 protein: CASSLGGGLFQQETQYF
V gene: TRBV5-1
D gene: .
clone size: .
J gene: TRBJ2-5

CDR3 DNA: TGCGCCAGCAGCATTGCGGACAGCGGATTGGAGACCCAGTACTTC
CDR3 protein: CASSIADSGLETQYF
V gene: TRBV5-1
D gene: .
clone size: many
J gene: TRBJ2-5

CDR3 DNA: TGTGCCATCAGGGGACTAGATTACAATGAGCAGTTCTTC
CDR3 protein: CAIRGLDYNEQFF
V gene: TRBV10-3
D gene: TRBD2
clone size: few
J gene: TRBJ2-1

CDR3 DNA: TGTGCCACCAGCAGAGATCGGGGGGCTATAGCCAAAAACATTCAGTACTTC
CDR3 protein: CATSRDRGAIAKNIQYF
V gene: TRBV15
D gene: .
clone size: many
J gene: TRBJ2-4

CDR3 DNA: TGTGCCACCAGCAGAGATTTTGCCGGGGAGCTGTTTTTT
CDR3 protein: CATSRDFAGELFF
V gene: TRBV15
D gene: .
clone size: many
J gene: TRBJ2-2

CDR3 DNA: TGTGCCAGCAGCTTCGGGACAGGGGTTCCCTACGAGCAGTACTTC
CDR3 protein: CASSFGTGVPYEQYF
V gene: TRBV7-9
D gene: TRBD1
clone size: few
J gene: TRBJ2-7

CDR3 DNA: TGTGCCAGCAGCCGAGGACAGGGGGGAGAGACCCAGTACTTC
CDR3 protein: CASSRGQGGETQYF
V gene: TRBV3-1
D gene: TRBD1
clone size: many
J gene: TRBJ2-5

CDR3 DNA: TGCAGCGTTGATGCGGGAGGGCACTACGAGCAGTACTTC
CDR3 protein: CSVDAGGHYEQYF
V gene: TRBV29-1
D gene: TRBD2
clone size: many
J gene: TRBJ2-7

CDR3 DNA: TGTGCCAGCAGTCCTACAGGGATTAGCAATCAGCCCCAGCATTTT
CDR3 protein: CASSPTGISNQPQHF
V gene: TRBV6-1
D gene: .
clone size: .
J gene: TRBJ1-5

CDR3 DNA: TGTGCCAGCAGCTTAGTGGGGGATGGGTACGAGCAGTACTTC
CDR3 protein: CASSLVGDGYEQYF
V gene: TRBV7-8
D gene: .
clone size: few
J gene: TRBJ2-7

CDR3 DNA: TGCAGTGCTAGTAATCGACCGCAGAACACTGAAGCTTTCTTT
CDR3 protein: CSASNRPQNTEAFF
V gene: TRBV20-1
D gene: .
clone size: .
J gene: TRBJ1-1

CDR3 DNA: TGTGCCAGCAGCCCGACAGGGCTCACGGGAGGAAACACCATATATTTT
CDR3 protein: CASSPTGLTGGNTIYF
V gene: TRBV7-2
D gene: TRBD1
clone size: .
J gene: TRBJ1-3